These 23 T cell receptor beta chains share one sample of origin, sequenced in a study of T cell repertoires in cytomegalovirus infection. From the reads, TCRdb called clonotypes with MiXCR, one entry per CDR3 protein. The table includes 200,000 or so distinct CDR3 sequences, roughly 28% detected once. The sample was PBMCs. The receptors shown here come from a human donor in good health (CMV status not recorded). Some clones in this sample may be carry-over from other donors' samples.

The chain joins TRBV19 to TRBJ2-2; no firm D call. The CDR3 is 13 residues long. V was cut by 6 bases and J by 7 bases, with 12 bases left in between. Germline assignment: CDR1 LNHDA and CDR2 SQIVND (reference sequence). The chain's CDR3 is CASRGPGVGELFF. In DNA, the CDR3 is TGTGCCAGTAGAGGACCAGGAGTCGGGGAGCTGTTTTTT.

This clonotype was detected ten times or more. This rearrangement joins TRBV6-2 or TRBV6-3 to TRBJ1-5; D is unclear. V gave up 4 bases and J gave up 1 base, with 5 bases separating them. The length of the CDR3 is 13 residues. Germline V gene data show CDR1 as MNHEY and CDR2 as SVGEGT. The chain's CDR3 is CASSSTSNQPQHF. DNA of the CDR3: TGTGCCAGCAGTTCCACGAGCAATCAGCCCCAGCATTTT.

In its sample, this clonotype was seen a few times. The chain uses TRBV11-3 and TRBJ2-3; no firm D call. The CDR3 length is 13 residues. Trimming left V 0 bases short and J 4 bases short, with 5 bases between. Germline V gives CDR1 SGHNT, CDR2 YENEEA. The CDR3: CASSLDQADTQYF. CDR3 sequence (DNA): TGTGCCAGCAGCTTAGATCAGGCAGATACGCAGTATTTT. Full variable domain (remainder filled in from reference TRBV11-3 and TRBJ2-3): EAGVVQSPRYKIIEKKQPVAFWCNPISGHNTLYWYLQNLGQGPELLIRYENEEAVDDSQLPKDRFSAERLKGVDSTLKIQPAELGDSAVYLCASSLDQADTQYFGPGTRLTVL.

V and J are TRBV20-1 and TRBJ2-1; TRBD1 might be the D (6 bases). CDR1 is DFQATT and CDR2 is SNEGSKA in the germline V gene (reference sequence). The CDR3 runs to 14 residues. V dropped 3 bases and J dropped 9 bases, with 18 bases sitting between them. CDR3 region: CSARGDGGQGEQFF. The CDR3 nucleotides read TGCAGTGCTAGGGGGGATGGGGGCCAGGGTGAGCAGTTCTTC.

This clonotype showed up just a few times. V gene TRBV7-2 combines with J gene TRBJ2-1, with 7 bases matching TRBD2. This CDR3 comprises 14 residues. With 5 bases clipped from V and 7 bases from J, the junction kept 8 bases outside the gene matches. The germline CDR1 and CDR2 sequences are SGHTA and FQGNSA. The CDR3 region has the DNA TGTGCCAGCAGCCGTGGACTAGGCAGGAATGAGCAGTTCTTC. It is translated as CASSRGLGRNEQFF.

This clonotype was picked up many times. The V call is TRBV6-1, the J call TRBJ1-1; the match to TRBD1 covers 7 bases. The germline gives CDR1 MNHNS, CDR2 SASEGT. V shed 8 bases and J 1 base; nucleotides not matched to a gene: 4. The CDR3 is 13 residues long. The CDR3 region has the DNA TGTGCCAGCGCCGGGACAGCGAACACTGAAGCTTTCTTT. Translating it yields CASAGTANTEAFF.

The CDR3 protein is CSANSRRSYNEQFF. In nucleotides, the CDR3 is TGCAGTGCTAACTCTAGGAGGTCCTACAATGAGCAGTTCTTC. The chain has TRBV20-1 and TRBJ2-1, with D tentatively TRBD2 (5 bases). The CDR3 covers 14 residues. From germline, CDR1 is DFQATT and CDR2 SNEGSKA (reference sequence). Between the trimmed V and J ends, which lost 4 bases and 1 base, there was a span of 11 bases.

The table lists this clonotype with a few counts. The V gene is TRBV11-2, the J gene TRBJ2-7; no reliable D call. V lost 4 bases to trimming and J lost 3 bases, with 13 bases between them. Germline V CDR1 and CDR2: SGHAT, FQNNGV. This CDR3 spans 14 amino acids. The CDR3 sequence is CASSSGLLSYEQYF. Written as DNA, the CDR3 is TGTGCCAGCAGCTCGGGCCTCCTAAGCTACGAGCAGTACTTC. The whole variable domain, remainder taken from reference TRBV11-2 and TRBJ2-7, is EAGVAQSPRYKIIEKRQSVAFWCNPISGHATLYWYQQILGQGPKLLIQFQNNGVVDDSQLPKDRFSAERLKGVDSTLKIQPAKLEDSAVYLCASSSGLLSYEQYFGPGTRLTVT.

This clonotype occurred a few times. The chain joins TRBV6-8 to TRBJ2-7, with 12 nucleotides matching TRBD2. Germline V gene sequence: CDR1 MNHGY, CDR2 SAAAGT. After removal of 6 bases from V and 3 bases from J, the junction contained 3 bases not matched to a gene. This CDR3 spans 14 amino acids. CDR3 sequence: CASSPGLAGYEQYF. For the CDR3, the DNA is TGTGCCAGCAGCCCGGGACTAGCGGGCTACGAGCAGTACTTC.

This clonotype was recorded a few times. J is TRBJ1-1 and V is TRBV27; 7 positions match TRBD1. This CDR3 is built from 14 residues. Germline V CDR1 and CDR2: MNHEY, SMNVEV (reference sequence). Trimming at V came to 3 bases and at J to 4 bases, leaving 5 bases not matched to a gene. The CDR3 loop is CASSFRQGSTEAFF. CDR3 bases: TGTGCCAGCAGTTTTAGACAGGGAAGCACTGAAGCTTTCTTT.

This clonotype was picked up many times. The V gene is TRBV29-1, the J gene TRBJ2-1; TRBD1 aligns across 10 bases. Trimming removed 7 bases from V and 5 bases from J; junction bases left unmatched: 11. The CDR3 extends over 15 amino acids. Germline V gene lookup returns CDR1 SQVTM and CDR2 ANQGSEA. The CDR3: CSGGYRQGANNEQFF. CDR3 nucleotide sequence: TGCAGCGGCGGCTACCGACAGGGGGCAAACAATGAGCAGTTCTTC.

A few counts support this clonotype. The CDR3 nucleotides are TGTGCCAGCAGCCCCCAAAATTCAGAGACCCAGTACTTC. Encoded protein: CASSPQNSETQYF. The chain couples TRBV7-2 to TRBJ2-5; D is ambiguous. The CDR3 sequence is 13 residues long. The V end was cut by 5 bases, the J end by 4 bases, with 11 bases between. Germline CDR1 is SGHTA and CDR2 is FQGNSA.

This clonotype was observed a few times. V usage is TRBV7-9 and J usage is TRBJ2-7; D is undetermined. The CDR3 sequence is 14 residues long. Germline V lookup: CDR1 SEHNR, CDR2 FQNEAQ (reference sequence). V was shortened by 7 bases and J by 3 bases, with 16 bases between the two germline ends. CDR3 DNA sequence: TGTGCCAGCACCCACGACCGATCAATCTACGAGCAGTACTTC. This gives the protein CASTHDRSIYEQYF.

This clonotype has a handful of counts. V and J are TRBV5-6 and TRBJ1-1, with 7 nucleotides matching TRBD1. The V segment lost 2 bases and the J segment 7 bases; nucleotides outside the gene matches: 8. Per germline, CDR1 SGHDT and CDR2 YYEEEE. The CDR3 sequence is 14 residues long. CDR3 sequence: CASSLLKDRFEAFF. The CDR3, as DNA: TGTGCCAGCAGCTTACTAAAGGACAGGTTTGAAGCTTTCTTT.

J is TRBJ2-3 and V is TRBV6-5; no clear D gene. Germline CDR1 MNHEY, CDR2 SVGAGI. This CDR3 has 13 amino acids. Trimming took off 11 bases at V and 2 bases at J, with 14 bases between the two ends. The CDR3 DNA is TGTGCCGCAAAGGAGAGTTACACAGATACGCAGTATTTT. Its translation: CAAKESYTDTQYF.

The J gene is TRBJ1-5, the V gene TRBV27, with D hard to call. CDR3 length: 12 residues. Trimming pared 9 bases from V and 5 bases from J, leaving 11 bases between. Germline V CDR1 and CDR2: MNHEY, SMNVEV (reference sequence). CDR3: CASGLMDQPQHF. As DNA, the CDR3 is TGTGCCAGTGGATTAATGGATCAGCCCCAGCATTTT.

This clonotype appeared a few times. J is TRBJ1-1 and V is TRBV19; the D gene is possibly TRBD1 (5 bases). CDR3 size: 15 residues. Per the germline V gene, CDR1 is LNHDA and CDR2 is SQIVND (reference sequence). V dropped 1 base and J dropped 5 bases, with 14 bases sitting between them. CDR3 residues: CASSIGRRRGTEAFF. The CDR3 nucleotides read TGTGCCAGTAGTATAGGAAGGAGGCGGGGGACTGAAGCTTTCTTT.

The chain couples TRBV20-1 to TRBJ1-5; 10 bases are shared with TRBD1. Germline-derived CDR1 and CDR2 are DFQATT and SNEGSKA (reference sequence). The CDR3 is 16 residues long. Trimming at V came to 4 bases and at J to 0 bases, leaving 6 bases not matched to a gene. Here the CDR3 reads CSATRDRGYSNQPQHF. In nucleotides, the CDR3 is TGCAGTGCTACGAGGGACAGGGGATATAGCAATCAGCCCCAGCATTTT.

The CDR3 coding sequence is TGCAGTGCTAGTGTAGAGGGACAGGGTTCACCCCTCCACTTT. It translates to CSASVEGQGSPLHF. This chain connects TRBV20-1 to TRBJ1-6; TRBD1 agrees at 9 bases. This CDR3 has 14 residues. From germline, CDR1 is DFQATT and CDR2 SNEGSKA (reference sequence). Germline trimming cut 3 bases from V and 9 bases from J; bases unmatched to any gene: 6.

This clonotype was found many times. This chain's CDR3 is CASSLGAGGVSGANVLTF. The CDR3 DNA follows: TGTGCCAGCAGTCTGGGGGCGGGGGGGGTCTCTGGGGCCAACGTCCTGACTTTC. This sequence joins TRBV12-3 or TRBV12-4 and TRBJ2-6, with 9 nucleotides matching TRBD2. Trimming removed 5 bases from V and 0 bases from J; junction bases left unmatched: 8. The CDR3 loop spans 18 amino acids.

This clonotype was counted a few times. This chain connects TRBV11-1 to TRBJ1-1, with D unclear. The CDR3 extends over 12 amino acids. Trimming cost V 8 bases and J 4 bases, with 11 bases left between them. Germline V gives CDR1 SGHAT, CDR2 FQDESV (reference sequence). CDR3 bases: TGTGCCAGCGGCCTGAAGAGCACTGAAGCTTTCTTT. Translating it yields CASGLKSTEAFF.

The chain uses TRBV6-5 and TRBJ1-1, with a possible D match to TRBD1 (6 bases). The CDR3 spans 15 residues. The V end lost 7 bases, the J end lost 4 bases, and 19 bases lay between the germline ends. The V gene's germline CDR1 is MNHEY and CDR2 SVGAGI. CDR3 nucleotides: TGTGCCAGCACCCCTCCGGGGGGGCCGGGCACTGAAGCTTTCTTT. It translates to CASTPPGGPGTEAFF.

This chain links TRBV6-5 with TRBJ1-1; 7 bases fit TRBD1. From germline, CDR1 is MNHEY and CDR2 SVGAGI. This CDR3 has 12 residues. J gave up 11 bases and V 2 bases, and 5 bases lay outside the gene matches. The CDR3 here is CASSYPTGEAFF. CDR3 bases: TGTGCCAGCAGTTACCCCACAGGGGAGGCTTTCTTT.